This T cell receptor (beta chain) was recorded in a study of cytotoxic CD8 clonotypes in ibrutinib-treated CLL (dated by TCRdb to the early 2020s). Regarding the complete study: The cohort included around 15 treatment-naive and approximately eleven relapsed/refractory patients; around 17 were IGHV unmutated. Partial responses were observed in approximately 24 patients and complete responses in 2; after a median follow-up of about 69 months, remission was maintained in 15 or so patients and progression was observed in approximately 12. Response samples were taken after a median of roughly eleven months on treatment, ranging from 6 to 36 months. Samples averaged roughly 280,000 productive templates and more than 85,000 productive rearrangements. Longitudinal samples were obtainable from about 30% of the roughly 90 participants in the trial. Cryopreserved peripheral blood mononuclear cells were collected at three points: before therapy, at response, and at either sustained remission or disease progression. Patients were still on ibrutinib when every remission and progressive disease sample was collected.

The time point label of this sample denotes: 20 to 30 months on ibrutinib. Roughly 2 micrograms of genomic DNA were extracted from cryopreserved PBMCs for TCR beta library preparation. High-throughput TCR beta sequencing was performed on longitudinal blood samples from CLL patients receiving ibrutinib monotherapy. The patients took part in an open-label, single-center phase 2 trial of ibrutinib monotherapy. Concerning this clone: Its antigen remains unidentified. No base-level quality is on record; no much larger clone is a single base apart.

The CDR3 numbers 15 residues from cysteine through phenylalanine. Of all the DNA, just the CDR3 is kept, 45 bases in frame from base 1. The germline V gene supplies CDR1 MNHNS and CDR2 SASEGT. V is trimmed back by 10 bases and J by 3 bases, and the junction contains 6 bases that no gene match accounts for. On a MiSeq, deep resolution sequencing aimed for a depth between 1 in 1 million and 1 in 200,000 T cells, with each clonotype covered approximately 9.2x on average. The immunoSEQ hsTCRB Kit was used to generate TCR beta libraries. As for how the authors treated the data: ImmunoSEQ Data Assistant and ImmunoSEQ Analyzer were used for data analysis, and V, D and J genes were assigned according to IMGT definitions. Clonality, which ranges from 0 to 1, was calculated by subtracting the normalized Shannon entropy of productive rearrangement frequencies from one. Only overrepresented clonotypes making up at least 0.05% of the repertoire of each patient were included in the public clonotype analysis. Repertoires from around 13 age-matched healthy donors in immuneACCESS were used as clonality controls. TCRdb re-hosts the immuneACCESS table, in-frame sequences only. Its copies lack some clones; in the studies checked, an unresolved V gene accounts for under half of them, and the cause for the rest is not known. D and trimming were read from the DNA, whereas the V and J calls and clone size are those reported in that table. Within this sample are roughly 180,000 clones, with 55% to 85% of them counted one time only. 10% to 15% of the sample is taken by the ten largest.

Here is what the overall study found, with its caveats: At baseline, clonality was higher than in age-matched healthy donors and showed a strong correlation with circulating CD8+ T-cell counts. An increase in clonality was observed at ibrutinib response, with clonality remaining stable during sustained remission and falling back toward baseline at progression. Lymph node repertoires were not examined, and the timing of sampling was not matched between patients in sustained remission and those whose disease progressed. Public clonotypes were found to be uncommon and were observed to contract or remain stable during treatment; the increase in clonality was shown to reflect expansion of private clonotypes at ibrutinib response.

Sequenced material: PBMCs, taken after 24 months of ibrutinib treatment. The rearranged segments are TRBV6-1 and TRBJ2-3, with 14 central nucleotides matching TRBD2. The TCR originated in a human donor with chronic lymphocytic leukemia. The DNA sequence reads TGTGCCATCCCCCGGACTAGCGGGAGGACAGATACGCAGTATTTT. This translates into CAIPRTSGRTDTQYF.